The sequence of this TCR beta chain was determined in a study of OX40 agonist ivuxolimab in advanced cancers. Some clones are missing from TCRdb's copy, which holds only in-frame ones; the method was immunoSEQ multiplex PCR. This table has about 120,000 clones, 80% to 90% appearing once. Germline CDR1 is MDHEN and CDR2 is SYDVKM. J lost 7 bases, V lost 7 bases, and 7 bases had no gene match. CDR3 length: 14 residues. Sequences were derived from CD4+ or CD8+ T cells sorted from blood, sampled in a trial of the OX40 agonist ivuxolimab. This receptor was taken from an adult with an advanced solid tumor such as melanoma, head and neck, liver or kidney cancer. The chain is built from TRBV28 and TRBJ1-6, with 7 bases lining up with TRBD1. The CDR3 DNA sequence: TGTGCCAGCAATCCTACAGGGGCCAATTCACCCCTCCACTTT. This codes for CASNPTGANSPLHF.